The 5 T cell receptor beta chains reported below all come from one sample, sequenced in a study of T cell repertoires in cytomegalovirus infection. For these TCRs, the target antigens are not known. TCRdb used MiXCR to reprocess the reads, holding one entry per CDR3 protein. The table records under 300,000 distinct CDR3 sequences, less than 25% of them present only once. Sequenced here: cultured PBMCs, sampled from culture after CMV antigen stimulation. These receptors all come from a human donor in good health (CMV status not recorded). Some clones in this sample may be carry-over from other donors' samples.

This sequence joins TRBV7-8 and TRBJ2-2; perhaps TRBD2 as D (5 bases). The CDR3 is 13 amino acids. The germline V and J ends were trimmed by 0 bases and 8 bases, with 7 bases remaining between them. The germline V gene has CDR1 SGHVS and CDR2 FQNEAQ. CDR3 protein: CASSLAEAGELFF. In nucleotides, the CDR3 is TGTGCCAGCAGCTTAGCGGAGGCAGGGGAGCTGTTTTTT. Full variable domain (remainder filled in from reference TRBV7-8 and TRBJ2-2): GAGVSQSPRYKVAKRGQDVALRCDPISGHVSLFWYQQALGQGPEFLTYFQNEAQLDKSGLPSDRFFAERPEGSVSTLKIQRTQQEDSAVYLCASSLAEAGELFFGEGSRLTVL.

This chain uses TRBV20-1 with TRBJ1-5; 7 bases map to TRBD1. The CDR3 has 13 residues. V shed 6 bases, J shed 4 bases, and the junction held 6 bases outside the gene matches. Germline lookup yields CDR1 DFQATT and CDR2 SNEGSKA (reference sequence). CDR3 in amino acids: CSARTGPNQPQHF. The CDR3 bases are TGCAGTGCGCGGACAGGTCCGAATCAGCCCCAGCATTTT.

The sample holds a few counts of this clonotype. V and J are TRBV7-9 and TRBJ2-1; weak D call: TRBD1 (7 bases). V gave up 6 bases and J gave up 4 bases, with 16 bases separating them. This CDR3 comprises 15 residues. The germline V gene has CDR1 SEHNR and CDR2 FQNEAQ (reference sequence). As DNA, the CDR3 is TGTGCCAGCAGTTTCAGGGGGGAGCGTTACAATGAGCAGTTCTTC. Its translation is CASSFRGERYNEQFF.

This clonotype has a handful of counts. This chain uses TRBV5-6 with TRBJ2-1; 8 bases fit TRBD2. The CDR3 consists of 15 residues. J gave up 4 bases and V 2 bases, and 5 bases lay outside the gene matches. Per germline, CDR1 SGHDT and CDR2 YYEEEE. CDR3: CASSFRIAGYNEQFF. Here the CDR3 DNA reads TGTGCCAGCAGCTTTCGGATAGCGGGGTACAATGAGCAGTTCTTC. Together with reference TRBV5-6 and TRBJ2-1, the CDR3 gives the full variable domain: DAGVTQSPTHLIKTRGQQVTLRCSPKSGHDTVSWYQQALGQGPQFIFQYYEEEERQRGNFPDRFSGHQFPNYSSELNVNALLLGDSALYLCASSFRIAGYNEQFFGPGTRLTVL.

In its sample, this clonotype was seen a few times. This rearrangement joins TRBV15 to TRBJ2-1; D unresolved. Trimming took off 1 base at V and 5 bases at J, with 12 bases between the two ends. The CDR3 length is 15 residues. Germline V gene data show CDR1 as LNHNV and CDR2 as YYDKDF (reference sequence). CDR3 sequence reads: CATSRAPDTNNEQFF. In nucleotides, the CDR3 is TGTGCCACCAGCAGAGCCCCCGACACTAACAATGAGCAGTTCTTC.